The source of this T cell receptor (beta chain) is a study of CD8+ T cells in alopecia areata. In the study overall: Tofacitinib was taken orally by treated patients, and the dose was 5 to 10 mg twice daily. Dosing spanned 6 to 18 months on tofacitinib, then 6 months off drug.

It was from PBMCs that CD4+ and CD8+ T cells were sorted. RNA extraction was followed by reverse transcription into cDNA, which acted as the sequencing template. Sequencing used immunoSEQ multiplex PCR; TCRdb keeps in-frame clones, though not all of them. In the table there are about 180,000 clones, 67% of which are singletons. This CDR3 region has 12 residues. Per germline, CDR1 MNHNS and CDR2 SASEGT. J was trimmed by 10 bases and V by 10 bases; bases with no gene match: 8. The clonotype was recovered from a human donor with alopecia areata. The chain is built from TRBV6-1 and TRBJ2-1; 9 bases match TRBD1. The sample here was CD8+ T cells sorted from blood, taken at week 0. CDR3 region: CAINLGTGEQFF. CDR3 coding DNA: TGTGCCATTAACTTGGGGACAGGGGAGCAGTTCTTC.